This T cell receptor beta chain was found in a study of cytomegalovirus exposure and HLA in healthy donors. Study-wide points: The majority of CMV-associated TCR beta chains were reported as apparently HLA-restricted in a later analysis. A missense DCLRE1C variant was associated with V- and J-gene trimming of TCR beta chains in a later analysis, and an independent cohort replicated the association. Serostatus for CMV was the only available immune exposure information. Later analysis placed DRB1 highest and HLA-C lowest in TCR association rates, which differed by HLA locus.

V gave up 3 bases and J gave up 9 bases; unmatched junction bases: 8. This CDR3 comprises 14 residues. Germline loops: CDR1 SGHAT, CDR2 FQNNGV. PCR involved 60 Vbeta and 13 Jbeta primers. Sequencing was performed with immunoSEQ multiplex PCR; in TCRdb, only in-frame clones are kept and a portion is missing. The sample has 180,000 or so clones, roughly 74% seen once. Concerning this clone itself: No antigen is known for it.

The V gene is TRBV11-2, the J gene TRBJ1-5, with 7 bases matching TRBD1. The source material was PBMCs. The receptor was derived from a woman in her 40s in good health and CMV-seropositive. CDR3 amino acids: CASSFGDSGAPQHF. Here the CDR3 DNA reads TGTGCCAGCAGCTTTGGGGACAGTGGTGCGCCCCAGCATTTT.